This passage covers 20 T cell receptor beta chains from one sample sequenced in a study of cytomegalovirus exposure and HLA in healthy donors. The PCR was carried out with 60 Vbeta primers and 13 Jbeta primers. Assay used: immunoSEQ multiplex PCR; TCRdb lists only in-frame clones, some missing. Here the sample spans 96,000 or so clones, roughly 74% being singletons. The sequencing sample was made of PBMCs. These receptors came from a female donor in good health and CMV-seropositive.

The rearrangement uses TRBV11-1 and TRBJ2-7; 7 bases match TRBD1. The V segment lost 4 bases and the J segment 0 bases; nucleotides outside the gene matches: 6. The CDR3 runs to 15 residues. Germline CDR1 reads SGHAT; CDR2 reads FQDESV (reference sequence). This CDR3 is CASSYRGSTSYEQYF. Here the CDR3 DNA reads TGTGCCAGCAGCTACAGGGGTTCCACCTCCTACGAGCAGTACTTC.

The V call is TRBV15, the J call TRBJ2-7; 7 bases line up with TRBD1. Looked up from germline, CDR1 is LNHNV and CDR2 is YYDKDF (reference sequence). This CDR3 contains 15 residues. J lost 2 bases, V lost 1 base, and 5 bases had no gene match. CDR3 nucleotide sequence: TGTGCCACCAGCAGAGGGAAGGGACAGACCTACGAGCAGTACTTC. Amino acid sequence: CATSRGKGQTYEQYF.

This chain joins TRBV7-6 and TRBJ2-5; D may be TRBD2 (6 bases). From germline, CDR1 is SGHVS and CDR2 FNYEAQ. The CDR3 loop spans 13 amino acids. The germline V and J ends were trimmed by 5 bases and 5 bases, with 12 bases remaining between them. The CDR3, as DNA: TGTGCCAGCAGCACCCATGCGGGGGAGACCCAGTACTTC. Protein product: CASSTHAGETQYF.

The chain is built from TRBV10-3 and TRBJ1-1, with D tentatively TRBD1 (6 bases). CDR1 and CDR2 from the germline V gene are ENHRY and SYGVKD. Trimming removed 0 bases from V and 1 base from J, with 21 bases in between. The CDR3 length is 19 residues. The CDR3 loop is CAISESTRTATIPNTEAFF. The CDR3 nucleotides read TGTGCCATCAGTGAGTCGACACGGACAGCCACAATTCCGAACACTGAAGCTTTCTTT.

The sample holds one count of this clone. The rearrangement links TRBV19 to TRBJ1-2, with TRBD1 matching over 11 bases. There are 15 residues in the CDR3. Germline lookup yields CDR1 LNHDA and CDR2 SQIVND (reference sequence). V gave up 8 bases and J gave up 7 bases; unmatched junction bases: 12. This CDR3 is CASFMDRGRSGGYTF. As DNA, the CDR3 is TGTGCCAGTTTCATGGACAGGGGGCGGTCCGGTGGCTACACCTTC.

The chain couples TRBV7-2 to TRBJ2-2; D ambiguous. The CDR3 contains 13 residues. V lost 1 base to trimming and J lost 4 bases, with 4 bases between them. From germline, CDR1 is SGHTA and CDR2 FQGNSA. The CDR3 nucleotides are TGTGCCAGCAGCTTAGGAGCCACCGGGGAGCTGTTTTTT. Its translation is CASSLGATGELFF.

V gene TRBV2 combines with J gene TRBJ2-3, with D perhaps TRBD2 (6 bases). V dropped 7 bases and J dropped 1 base, with 15 bases sitting between them. The CDR3 spans 15 residues. Germline V gives CDR1 SNHLY, CDR2 FYNNEI. This CDR3 is CASKLEASGTDTQYF. The CDR3 region has the DNA TGTGCCAGCAAACTCGAGGCTAGCGGCACAGATACGCAGTATTTT.

V usage is TRBV5-1 and J usage is TRBJ2-3; 14 bases match TRBD2. CDR1 is SGHRS and CDR2 is YFSETQ in the germline V gene. This CDR3 has 17 residues. Losses at the gene ends were 3 bases for V and 7 bases for J; bases not matched to a gene: 10. CDR3 residues: CASSSSTSGRAYHTQYF. The CDR3 DNA reads TGCGCCAGCAGCTCGTCGACTAGCGGGAGGGCGTACCATACGCAGTATTTT.

V gene TRBV9 combines with J gene TRBJ2-2; D not certain. V gave up 0 bases and J gave up 1 base, with 4 bases separating them. The CDR3 extends over 14 amino acids. Germline-derived CDR1 and CDR2 are SGDLS and YYNGEE. This CDR3 reads CASSVVRNTGELFF. CDR3 nucleotides: TGTGCCAGCAGCGTAGTCAGGAACACCGGGGAGCTGTTTTTT.

This chain links TRBV7-2 with TRBJ2-3; TRBD2 agrees at 8 bases. The CDR3 has 14 amino acids. J gave up 3 bases and V 5 bases, and 4 bases lay outside the gene matches. Germline V CDR1 and CDR2: SGHTA, FQGNSA. CDR3 loop: CASSPGGATDTQYF. The CDR3 DNA is TGTGCCAGCAGCCCCGGGGGGGCTACAGATACGCAGTATTTT.

The gene calls are TRBV5-1 and TRBJ2-2; 11 positions agree with TRBD1. CDR3 length: 18 amino acids. Germline V gene data show CDR1 as SGHRS and CDR2 as YFSETQ. The V segment lost 4 bases and the J segment 0 bases; nucleotides outside the gene matches: 8. Written as DNA, the CDR3 is TGCGCCAGCAGCCCCCGGGACAGGGGGGCTACGAACACCGGGGAGCTGTTTTTT. Translating it yields CASSPRDRGATNTGELFF.

The J gene is TRBJ1-2, the V gene TRBV28; 10 nucleotides agree with TRBD1. Germline assignment: CDR1 MDHEN and CDR2 SYDVKM. The CDR3 totals 15 residues. J lost 8 bases, V lost 6 bases, and 12 bases had no gene match. The CDR3 protein is CASRYRDRGTEGYTF. The CDR3 nucleotides read TGTGCCAGCAGGTACCGGGACAGGGGTACGGAAGGCTACACCTTC.

V gene TRBV9 combines with J gene TRBJ2-7; 8 positions agree with TRBD2. Germline assignment: CDR1 SGDLS and CDR2 YYNGEE. Trimming at V came to 0 bases and at J to 6 bases, leaving 5 bases not matched to a gene. The CDR3 runs 14 residues. Here the CDR3 reads CASSVEGTRGEQYF. The CDR3, as DNA: TGTGCCAGCAGCGTAGAAGGGACTAGAGGCGAGCAGTACTTC.

This clone was recorded a few times. This sequence joins TRBV6-1 and TRBJ2-7; D might be TRBD1 (6 bases). CDR1 is MNHNS, CDR2 SASEGT, per germline. This CDR3 spans 13 amino acids. Deletions cut 8 bases from V and 0 bases from J, with 11 bases between. The CDR3 is CASLTGHSYEQYF. CDR3 DNA: TGTGCCAGCTTAACAGGGCACTCCTACGAGCAGTACTTC.

The chain combines TRBV7-3 with TRBJ2-3; D perhaps matches TRBD2 (6 bases). V lost 6 bases, J lost 2 bases, and 9 bases lay in between. The CDR3 totals 13 residues. CDR1 is SGHTA, CDR2 FQGTGA, per germline. The CDR3 nucleotides read TGTGCCAGCAGTCGGGACTTCACAGATACGCAGTATTTT. Protein: CASSRDFTDTQYF.

The rearrangement links TRBV7-9 to TRBJ1-2, with TRBD1 identical over 9 bases. J lost 3 bases, V lost 4 bases, and 6 bases had no gene match. The CDR3 totals 15 residues. The V gene's germline CDR1 is SEHNR and CDR2 FQNEAQ (reference sequence). Here the CDR3 DNA reads TGTGCCAGCAGCTCCGGGACAGGGTATGACTATGGCTACACCTTC. Translated, it gives CASSSGTGYDYGYTF.

The chain carries TRBV10-3 and TRBJ1-5, with D perhaps matching TRBD1 (5 bases). The CDR3 spans 16 residues. Deletions cut 2 bases from V and 0 bases from J, with 11 bases between. Germline lookup yields CDR1 ENHRY and CDR2 SYGVKD. CDR3: CAISEGRANSNQPQHF. CDR3 coding DNA: TGTGCCATCAGTGAGGGCAGGGCTAATAGCAATCAGCCCCAGCATTTT.

The V and J genes are TRBV19 and TRBJ1-1; possible D gene TRBD1, 6 bases. CDR3 length: 13 amino acids. Trimming cost V 9 bases and J 6 bases, with 17 bases left between them. The germline V gene encodes CDR1 LNHDA and CDR2 SQIVND (reference sequence). The CDR3 loop is CASRGFGGAEAFF. In nucleotides, the CDR3 is TGTGCCAGCAGGGGATTCGGCGGAGCTGAAGCTTTCTTT.

V and J are TRBV7-9 and TRBJ1-4, with a possible D match to TRBD1 (5 bases). V lost 5 bases and J lost 7, with 17 bases in between. Germline V gene sequence: CDR1 SEHNR, CDR2 FQNEAQ (reference sequence). The CDR3 is made up of 15 amino acids. Here the CDR3 reads CASSPPSAGGEKLFF. CDR3 DNA sequence: TGTGCCAGCAGCCCCCCCTCGGCGGGGGGTGAAAAACTGTTTTTT.

The chain uses TRBV4-1 and TRBJ1-2, with D possibly TRBD1 on 6 matching bases. This CDR3 is 13 amino acids long. The V gene's germline CDR1 is MGHRA and CDR2 YSYEKL. V was shortened by 4 bases and J by 4 bases, with 10 bases between the two germline ends. Here the CDR3 DNA reads TGCGCCAGCAGCCCGGACAGCTTCTATGGCTACACCTTC. This encodes CASSPDSFYGYTF.